Presented here are 32 T cell receptor beta chains from one specimen sequenced in a study of T cells after yellow fever vaccination. TCRdb re-derived calls from the 5' RACE reads in MiXCR, one entry per CDR3 protein. Seen here are some 260,000 distinct CDR3 sequences, about 5% observed once, and the top ten hold roughly 3.5%. The sequencing here drew on CD4+ T cells sorted from PBMCs, taken on the day of the yellow fever booster vaccination. The receptors here all came from a man between 18 and 35 years old who received the YFV17D yellow fever vaccine.

This clonotype was detected only a few times. V gene TRBV2 combines with J gene TRBJ2-1; no definite D call. The germline V and J ends were trimmed by 10 bases and 0 bases, with 10 bases remaining between them. The CDR3 has 13 residues. The germline gives CDR1 SNHLY, CDR2 FYNNEI. This CDR3 is CATVMSSYNEQFF. DNA of the CDR3: TGTGCCACCGTGATGAGCTCCTACAATGAGCAGTTCTTC.

The sample holds many counts of this clonotype. The gene calls are TRBV7-2 and TRBJ2-2; TRBD2 matches 7 bases. J was trimmed by 1 base and V by 6 bases; bases with no gene match: 5. The CDR3 consists of 15 residues. Germline lookup yields CDR1 SGHTA and CDR2 FQGNSA. CDR3 region: CASRPGTMNTGELFF. The CDR3, as DNA: TGTGCCAGCAGGCCCGGGACTATGAACACCGGGGAGCTGTTTTTT.

The chain combines TRBV2 with TRBJ1-6; 8 bases fit TRBD1. The CDR3 length is 15 residues. The V segment lost 6 bases and the J segment 8 bases; nucleotides outside the gene matches: 9. CDR1 and CDR2 from the germline V gene are SNHLY and FYNNEI. The CDR3 region is CASRGWTGLDSPLHF. DNA for the CDR3: TGTGCCAGCAGAGGTTGGACAGGGCTGGATTCACCCCTCCACTTT.

In its sample, this clonotype was seen a few times. This chain uses TRBV29-1 with TRBJ1-6; 9 bases line up with TRBD1. The CDR3 length is 13 residues. CDR1 is SQVTM, CDR2 ANQGSEA, per germline. Trimming removed 8 bases from V and 6 bases from J; junction bases left unmatched: 5. This chain's CDR3 is CSWVGQGNSPLHF. The CDR3 DNA reads as TGCAGCTGGGTGGGACAGGGTAATTCACCCCTCCACTTT.

This clonotype showed up many times. J is TRBJ2-3 and V is TRBV5-1; unclear D gene. CDR3 length: 14 amino acids. V lost 0 bases to trimming and J lost 0 bases, with 5 bases between them. Germline assignment: CDR1 SGHRS and CDR2 YFSETQ. In DNA form, the CDR3 reads TGCGCCAGCAGCTTGGAGACCAGCACAGATACGCAGTATTTT. Its translation is CASSLETSTDTQYF. Together with reference TRBV5-1 and TRBJ2-3, the CDR3 gives the full variable domain: KAGVTQTPRYLIKTRGQQVTLSCSPISGHRSVSWYQQTPGQGLQFLFEYFSETQRNKGNFPGRFSGRQFSNSRSEMNVSTLELGDSALYLCASSLETSTDTQYFGPGTRLTVL.

The chain joins TRBV27 to TRBJ2-7; D gene unclear. The CDR3 covers 14 residues. V lost 3 bases and J lost 0, with 9 bases in between. In germline, CDR1 is MNHEY, CDR2 SMNVEV (reference sequence). The CDR3 bases are TGTGCCAGCAGTTTCCACGGAAGCTCCTACGAGCAGTACGTC. Residues: CASSFHGSSYEQYV.

This clonotype was detected ten times or more. This chain joins TRBV5-5 and TRBJ1-1; tentative D call: TRBD1 (6 bases). From germline, CDR1 is SGHKS and CDR2 YYEKEE (reference sequence). V was clipped by 0 bases and J by 5 bases, with 8 bases between them. The CDR3 extends over 13 amino acids. The CDR3 loop is CASSLAQGTEAFF. The CDR3 DNA follows: TGTGCCAGCAGCTTGGCTCAGGGGACTGAAGCTTTCTTT.

This clonotype was counted many times. The rearrangement links TRBV2 to TRBJ1-1; D possibly corresponds to TRBD1 (6 bases). Germline V CDR1 and CDR2: SNHLY, FYNNEI. The CDR3 has 14 amino acids. Trimming removed 7 bases from V and 1 base from J, with 13 bases in between. The CDR3, as DNA: TGTGCCAGCACCCGGGGGGGCGGGAACACTGAAGCTTTCTTT. Translated: CASTRGGGNTEAFF.

This chain links TRBV18 with TRBJ1-1; no clear D. The CDR3 is made up of 12 amino acids. The ends were cut back, 3 bases at V and 6 bases at J, with 8 bases in the middle. The germline gives CDR1 KGHSH, CDR2 LQKENI. CDR3 residues: CASSPDSPEAFF. Here the CDR3 DNA reads TGTGCCAGCTCACCTGATTCGCCTGAAGCTTTCTTT.

This clonotype was observed at least ten times. V is TRBV21-1 and J is TRBJ2-6; TRBD1 was called by the table and not checked on the DNA. TRBV21-1 is described as a pseudogene. This CDR3 contains 19 residues. The CDR3 DNA reads as TGTGCCAGCCAAAAATCCGAGGGGGCTCGGACATCTGGGGCCAACGTCCTGACTTTC. Translated: CASQKSEGARTSGANVLTF.

This clonotype has a handful of counts. This sequence joins TRBV6-2 or TRBV6-3 and TRBJ2-3; D not certain. V was pared by 0 bases and J by 2 bases, with 9 bases between. Looked up from germline, CDR1 is MNHEY and CDR2 is SVGEGT. The length of the CDR3 is 15 residues. CDR3 sequence reads: CASSYSDDNTDTQYF. The CDR3 DNA reads as TGTGCCAGCAGTTACTCGGACGACAACACAGATACGCAGTATTTT.

The rearrangement links TRBV21-1 to TRBJ2-7; the table assigns TRBD1, which was not confirmed against the DNA. TRBV21-1 is reported as a pseudogene. This CDR3 is 14 amino acids long. The DNA for the CDR3 is TGTGCCAGCACCTGGACAGGGGGCCTGTACGAGCAGTACGTC. This gives the protein CASTWTGGLYEQYV.

This clonotype was counted only a few times. The chain is built from TRBV12-5 and TRBJ2-1, with 10 bases matching TRBD2. With 7 bases clipped from V and 7 bases from J, the junction kept 13 bases outside the gene matches. Looked up from germline, CDR1 is LGHNT and CDR2 is FRNRAP. The CDR3 runs 16 residues. CDR3 protein: CASAQHILAGVNEQFF. Here the CDR3 DNA reads TGTGCTAGTGCACAACACATCCTAGCGGGGGTAAATGAGCAGTTCTTC.

At least ten counts were recorded for this clonotype. The chain carries TRBV7-9 and TRBJ2-2; D is unresolved. Germline values: CDR1 SEHNR, CDR2 FQNEAQ (reference sequence). This CDR3 region has 13 residues. V was shortened by 8 bases and J by 0 bases, with 7 bases between the two germline ends. The CDR3 protein is CASGYTNTGELFF. The CDR3, as DNA: TGTGCCAGCGGATACACGAACACCGGGGAGCTGTTTTTT.

The chain is built from TRBV18 and TRBJ2-7; D is unclear. Trimming pared 3 bases from V and 4 bases from J, leaving 7 bases between. CDR1 and CDR2 from the germline V gene are KGHSH and LQKENI. CDR3 length: 12 residues. As DNA, the CDR3 is TGTGCCAGCTCACCGGCCTCGTACGAGCAGTACTTC. Translated, it gives CASSPASYEQYF.

There are many counts of this clonotype. The chain is built from TRBV3-1 and TRBJ2-5, with D perhaps assigned TRBD1 or TRBD2 (5 bases each). The CDR3 loop spans 14 amino acids. V lost 5 bases and J 2 bases, leaving 12 bases between the germline ends. CDR1 LGHDT and CDR2 YNNKEL come from the germline V gene (reference sequence). This chain's CDR3 is CASSAGTHQETQYF. The DNA for the CDR3 is TGTGCCAGCAGCGCCGGGACGCATCAAGAGACCCAGTACTTC.

This clonotype was counted a few times. The chain couples TRBV12-3 or TRBV12-4 to TRBJ1-2; no clear D gene. V was cut by 6 bases and J by 8 bases, with 13 bases left in between. There are 12 residues in the CDR3. This chain's CDR3 is CASSSPGGGYTF. The DNA for the CDR3 is TGTGCCAGCAGCAGCCCGGGTGGAGGCTACACCTTC.

This clonotype was found once. This rearrangement joins TRBV7-2 to TRBJ2-5; D is uncertain. Trimming pared 2 bases from V and 1 base from J, leaving 8 bases between. The CDR3 covers 14 residues. Per the germline V gene, CDR1 is SGHTA and CDR2 is FQGNSA. CDR3 protein: CASSLYRSQETQYF. CDR3 DNA sequence: TGTGCCAGCAGCTTATATAGGTCCCAAGAGACCCAGTACTTC.

This clonotype was counted between two and nine times. This chain uses TRBV27 with TRBJ1-2; D perhaps matches TRBD1 (6 bases). The CDR3 has 14 residues. Between the trimmed V and J ends, which lost 8 bases and 8 bases, there was a span of 21 bases. Germline lookup yields CDR1 MNHEY and CDR2 SMNVEV (reference sequence). The CDR3 DNA is TGTGCCAGCTCAACCTGGGGGGGCAGGGCGGGCTACACCTTC. Amino acid sequence: CASSTWGGRAGYTF.

This clonotype was detected only a few times. The rearrangement uses TRBV11-2 and TRBJ2-2, with a tentative D call TRBD2 (6 bases). Germline V gene lookup returns CDR1 SGHAT and CDR2 FQNNGV. The CDR3 sequence is 15 residues long. V was cut by 5 bases and J by 7 bases, with 17 bases left in between. The CDR3 reads CASSGVRGLGGELFF. For the CDR3, the DNA is TGTGCCAGCAGCGGTGTTCGGGGGTTGGGCGGGGAGCTGTTTTTT. Full variable domain (outside the CDR3, taken from reference TRBV11-2 and TRBJ2-2): EAGVAQSPRYKIIEKRQSVAFWCNPISGHATLYWYQQILGQGPKLLIQFQNNGVVDDSQLPKDRFSAERLKGVDSTLKIQPAKLEDSAVYLCASSGVRGLGGELFFGEGSRLTVL.

This clonotype showed up just a few times. The rearrangement joins TRBV20-1 to TRBJ2-7, with no clear D. Germline V gene data show CDR1 as DFQATT and CDR2 as SNEGSKA (reference sequence). The CDR3 contains 13 residues. V lost 3 bases and J 2 bases, leaving 11 bases between the germline ends. CDR3 nucleotides: TGCAGTGCTAGTCTTAAGGGCACCTACGAGCAGTACGTC. The encoded protein is CSASLKGTYEQYV.

This clonotype showed up many times. J is TRBJ1-4 and V is TRBV3-1; D is uncertain. Trimming shortened V by 2 bases and J by 4 bases, and 2 bases separated the two germline ends. The CDR3 runs 12 residues. The germline V gene encodes CDR1 LGHDT and CDR2 YNNKEL (reference sequence). The DNA of the CDR3 is TGTGCCAGCAGCCAATATAATGAAAAACTGTTTTTT. As protein: CASSQYNEKLFF.

This clonotype has just a few counts. The genes are TRBV6-2 or TRBV6-3 and TRBJ2-2; D perhaps matches TRBD2 (6 bases). The CDR3 spans 15 residues. Trimming pared 5 bases from V and 4 bases from J, leaving 14 bases between. Germline V gene data show CDR1 as MNHEY and CDR2 as SVGEGT. CDR3 coding DNA: TGTGCCAGCAGTGACCCGGGACTTACCACCGGGGAGCTGTTTTTT. The encoded protein is CASSDPGLTTGELFF.

Many counts were recorded for this clonotype. In DNA, the CDR3 is TGCGCCAGCAGATTTATAGCGGGGACGTACAATGAGCAGTTCTTC. It specifies CASRFIAGTYNEQFF. The J gene is TRBJ2-1, the V gene TRBV5-1; TRBD2 aligns across 8 bases. Trimming took 5 bases from V and 4 from J; bases not matched to a gene: 8. The CDR3 spans 15 residues. Germline V gene data show CDR1 as SGHRS and CDR2 as YFSETQ. Full variable domain (missing parts from reference TRBV5-1 and TRBJ2-1): KAGVTQTPRYLIKTRGQQVTLSCSPISGHRSVSWYQQTPGQGLQFLFEYFSETQRNKGNFPGRFSGRQFSNSRSEMNVSTLELGDSALYLCASRFIAGTYNEQFFGPGTRLTVL.

This clonotype has more than one count but fewer than ten. V and J are TRBV20-1 and TRBJ1-1, with D tentatively TRBD1 (6 bases). The CDR3 totals 13 residues. Deletions cut 6 bases from V and 4 bases from J, with 15 bases between. Looked up from germline, CDR1 is DFQATT and CDR2 is SNEGSKA (reference sequence). The CDR3 region is CSAPGVGGTEAFF. CDR3 sequence (DNA): TGCAGTGCCCCCGGTGTAGGGGGCACTGAAGCTTTCTTT.

This clonotype was counted many times. This chain's CDR3 is CSPTPGFYEQYV. CDR3 DNA sequence: TGCAGCCCAACCCCGGGGTTCTACGAGCAGTACGTC. The chain combines TRBV20-1 with TRBJ2-7; D possibly corresponds to TRBD2 (5 bases). The CDR3 loop spans 12 amino acids. CDR1 is DFQATT and CDR2 is SNEGSKA in the germline V gene (reference sequence).

This chain links TRBV7-2 with TRBJ1-5; 7 positions match TRBD1. The V gene end was trimmed by 5 bases and the J gene end by 5 bases; junction bases not matched to a gene: 12. The CDR3 extends over 16 amino acids. Germline loops: CDR1 SGHTA, CDR2 FQGNSA. The CDR3 here is CASSALWWDRDQPQHF. CDR3 bases: TGTGCCAGCAGCGCGCTCTGGTGGGACAGAGATCAGCCCCAGCATTTT.

This clonotype was observed a few times. V usage is TRBV20-1 and J usage is TRBJ2-3, with D possibly TRBD1 on 6 matching bases. Per the germline V gene, CDR1 is DFQATT and CDR2 is SNEGSKA (reference sequence). V lost 5 bases and J 6 bases, leaving 12 bases between the germline ends. The CDR3 extends over 12 amino acids. CDR3: CSAGGYTDTQYF. As DNA, the CDR3 is TGCAGTGCTGGGGGCTACACGGATACGCAGTATTTT.

A few counts support this clonotype. The chain is built from TRBV4-3 and TRBJ2-3; either TRBD1 or TRBD2 may supply D (5 bases each). Germline loops: CDR1 LGHNA, CDR2 YSLEER. The CDR3 is 16 residues long. V lost 1 base to trimming and J lost 2 bases, with 13 bases between them. The CDR3 is CASSQARGLYTDTQYF. The CDR3 bases are TGCGCCAGCAGCCAAGCCCGGGGCCTCTACACAGATACGCAGTATTTT.

This clonotype was counted a few times. The rearrangement links TRBV18 to TRBJ2-3, with TRBD2 as a possible D gene (7 bases). The CDR3 spans 15 residues. The V end lost 2 bases, the J end lost 3 bases, and 12 bases lay between the germline ends. The germline V gene encodes CDR1 KGHSH and CDR2 LQKENI. In nucleotides, the CDR3 is TGTGCCAGCTCACCAAGGGGGGACTATACAGATACGCAGTATTTT. This codes for CASSPRGDYTDTQYF.

This clonotype was counted ten times or more. The DNA of the CDR3 is TGCGCCAGCAGCGGACTTTCCACTGAAGCTTTCTTT. It is translated as CASSGLSTEAFF. The chain carries TRBV5-1 and TRBJ1-1, with D uncertain. CDR1 and CDR2 (germline): SGHRS, YFSETQ. The ends were cut back, 4 bases at V and 4 bases at J, with 8 bases in the middle. This CDR3 comprises 12 residues.

This clonotype was counted between two and nine times. The CDR3 is CASSYTGTSADEQFF. The CDR3, as DNA: TGCGCCAGCAGCTACACCGGGACTAGCGCCGATGAGCAGTTCTTC. This sequence joins TRBV5-1 and TRBJ2-1, with 10 bases lining up with TRBD2. The CDR3 totals 15 residues. V lost 3 bases and J lost 8; bases outside the gene matches: 8. CDR1 SGHRS and CDR2 YFSETQ come from the germline V gene.